This TCR beta chain came from a study of blood T cells in healthy people across ages. Germline V gives CDR1 MNHEY, CDR2 SMNVEV (reference sequence). CDR3 length equals 14 residues. The germline V and J ends were trimmed by 2 bases and 7 bases, with 12 bases remaining between them. For this clonotype: Its specificity is not known.

Findings and limits, study-wide: The unknown donor CMV status may have confounded expanded clonotype changes. TCR beta diversity per million T cells fell roughly linearly with age.

For the second PCR, which ran for about 7 to 11 cycles, a sample-barcoded 5' primer and a J-beta primer mix were used. Each cDNA was tagged by a template-switch adaptor containing 12 random nucleotides. TCRdb re-called the 5' RACE reads through MiXCR, storing one row per CDR3 protein. The table lists roughly 790,000 distinct CDR3 sequences, roughly 44% of them singletons, with under 25% in the top ten. Sequences were obtained from blood. This clonotype was obtained from a woman aged 60-75 years in good health. The chain is built from TRBV27 and TRBJ1-5; D is unclear. The CDR3 DNA follows: TGTGCCAGCAGTTTACTGGGTTCTGGACAGCCCCAGCATTTT. This encodes CASSLLGSGQPQHF.